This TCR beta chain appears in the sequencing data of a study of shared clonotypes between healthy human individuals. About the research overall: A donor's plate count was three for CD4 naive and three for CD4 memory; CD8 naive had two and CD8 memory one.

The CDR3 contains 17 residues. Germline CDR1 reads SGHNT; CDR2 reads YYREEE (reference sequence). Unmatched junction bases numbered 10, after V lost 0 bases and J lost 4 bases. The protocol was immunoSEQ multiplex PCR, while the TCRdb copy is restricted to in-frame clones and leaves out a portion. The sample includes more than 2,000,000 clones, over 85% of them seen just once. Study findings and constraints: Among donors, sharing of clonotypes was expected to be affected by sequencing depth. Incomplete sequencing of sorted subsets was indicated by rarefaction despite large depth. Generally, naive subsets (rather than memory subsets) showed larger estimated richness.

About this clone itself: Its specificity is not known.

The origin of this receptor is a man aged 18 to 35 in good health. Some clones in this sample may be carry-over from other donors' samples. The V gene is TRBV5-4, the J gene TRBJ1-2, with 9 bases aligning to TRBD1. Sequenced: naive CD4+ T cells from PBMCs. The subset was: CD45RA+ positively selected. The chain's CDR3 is CASSLGATGTGSYGYTF. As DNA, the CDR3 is TGTGCCAGCAGCTTGGGGGCGACCGGGACAGGGTCCTATGGCTACACCTTC.